This record concerns one TCR beta chain sequence. In the source study's methods: Amplifying reference gene primers gave estimates of nucleated cell counts. Profiled with immunoSEQ multiplex PCR; TCRdb holds only in-frame clones, not every one. D and trimming were read from the DNA, whereas the V and J calls and clone size are those reported in that table. The sample carries 79,000 or so clones, 75% to 90% recorded once. This sample stems from a study of blood T cell repertoires in COVID-19. Background on the study: Specimens from acute and convalescent COVID-19 originated in the United States, Italy and Spain. Sources were T cells, B-cell-depleted T cells, or PBMCs; the material itself was cDNA or gDNA.

CDR3 size: 16 residues. After removal of 3 bases from V and 7 bases from J, the junction contained 8 bases not matched to a gene. Germline CDR1 KGHSH, CDR2 LQKENI. The chain recombines TRBV18 with TRBJ2-3; 12 bases match TRBD1. Input material: peripheral blood. This TCR was recovered from a human donor in a cohort sampled during active COVID-19. The CDR3 sequence is CASSPIGTGGMNTQYF. DNA for the CDR3: TGTGCCAGCTCACCTATAGGGACAGGGGGCATGAATACGCAGTATTTT.